This TCR beta chain is from a study of preoperative IRX-2 immunotherapy in early breast cancer. Here immunoSEQ multiplex PCR was the method, and the copy in TCRdb shows in-frame clones only, minus some. The sample gives 25,000 to 35,000 clones, about four fifths of which show up once; about 3.2% is in the top ten. Deletions cut 3 bases from V and 6 bases from J, with 17 bases between. The CDR3 sequence is 15 residues long. Germline CDR1 SGHAT, CDR2 FQDESV (reference sequence). Documented treatment: preoperative locoregional IRX-2 cytokine immunotherapy. Preoperative locoregional IRX-2 cytokine immunotherapy was tested in the phase Ib source study.

Sampling was done from a patient treated with IRX-2 immunotherapy. This sequence originates from a human donor with breast cancer. The chain recombines TRBV11-1 with TRBJ1-1; no reliable D call. The CDR3 DNA reads as TGTGCCAGCAGCTTGGTGGTGCAGAGGGCGTCTGAAGCTTTCTTT. Translation gives CASSLVVQRASEAFF. The full variable domain, completed using reference TRBV11-1 and TRBJ1-1, is EAEVAQSPRYKITEKSQAVAFWCDPISGHATLYWYRQILGQGPELLVQFQDESVVDDSQLPKDRFSAERLKGVDSTLKIQPAELGDSAMYLCASSLVVQRASEAFFGQGTRLTVV.